This T cell receptor beta chain originates from a study of blood T cell repertoires in COVID-19. Study-wide context: In each case, the material was cDNA or gDNA derived from T cells, B-cell-depleted T cells, or PBMCs.

Profiled with immunoSEQ multiplex PCR; TCRdb holds only in-frame clones, not every one. Counted here are approximately 300,000 clones, 85% to 95% occurring once; the ten biggest clones make up around 4.2%. Allocation to cohorts depended on clinical history reported by the participants. This clone occurred once. This CDR3 is 15 amino acids long. The J segment lost 9 bases and the V segment lost 0 bases, leaving 4 bases of the junction unmatched. Per germline, CDR1 LGHNA and CDR2 YNFKEQ. The sequenced material came from PBMCs or T cells enriched from blood (not recorded which). The receptor comes from a woman in her twenties or thirties who had been exposed to COVID-19. The gene calls are TRBV4-2 and TRBJ2-1; 11 bases are a match to TRBD2. The CDR3 nucleotides read TGTGCCAGCAGCCAAGATAGCGGGGGGGCAAGTGAGCAGTTCTTC. It yields the protein CASSQDSGGASEQFF.